The rows below give T cell receptor beta chains drawn from one sample of a study of shared clonotypes between healthy human individuals. Sequenced by immunoSEQ multiplex PCR; TCRdb stores in-frame clones only, minus some. Among about 2.4 million clones, roughly 92% were seen once, and the ten largest hold about 0.13%. Specimen: naive CD4+ T cells sorted from blood. The receptors shown here come from a man aged 18 to 29 in good health. The CDR3 runs from the conserved cysteine through the conserved F or W. D genes are given only for firm matches. Clone sizes are given selectively: once, few, many, or a class where the clone is expanded.

v_gene: TRBV5-5
d_gene: .
j_gene: TRBJ2-2
abundance: .
CDR3nt: TGTGCCAGCAGCCCTAAACTCCCCGCGAACACCGGGGAGCTGTTTTTT
CDR3aa: CASSPKLPANTGELFF

v_gene: TRBV6-6
d_gene: .
j_gene: TRBJ2-5
abundance: .
CDR3nt: TGTGCCAGCAGGCGACTCGCCTCCGAGACCCAGTACTTC
CDR3aa: CASRRLASETQYF

v_gene: TRBV19
d_gene: TRBD1
j_gene: TRBJ1-6
abundance: .
CDR3nt: TGTGCCAGTGGGCAGGGGGCTTCACCCCTCCACTTT
CDR3aa: CASGQGASPLHF

v_gene: TRBV15
d_gene: .
j_gene: TRBJ2-7
abundance: .
CDR3nt: TGTGCCACCAGCAGAGTACAGGACAGCTCCTACGAGCAGTACTTC
CDR3aa: CATSRVQDSSYEQYF

v_gene: TRBV7-9
d_gene: TRBD1
j_gene: TRBJ2-7
abundance: .
CDR3nt: TGTGCCAGCAGCTTAGTGGACAGGGTCTCCTACGAGCAGTACTTC
CDR3aa: CASSLVDRVSYEQYF

v_gene: TRBV2
d_gene: .
j_gene: TRBJ1-5
abundance: .
CDR3nt: TGTGCCAGCAGTGAAGTGAAGGGGCAGCCCCAGCATTTT
CDR3aa: CASSEVKGQPQHF

v_gene: TRBV6-4
d_gene: TRBD1
j_gene: TRBJ1-6
abundance: once
CDR3nt: TGTGCCAGCAGCTCGACAGGGGGCCCAAATTCACCCCTCCACTTT
CDR3aa: CASSSTGGPNSPLHF

v_gene: TRBV6-6
d_gene: .
j_gene: TRBJ1-4
abundance: .
CDR3nt: TGTGCCAGCAGTCCACAAGGAGCTAATGAAAAACTGTTTTTT
CDR3aa: CASSPQGANEKLFF

v_gene: TRBV30
d_gene: .
j_gene: TRBJ2-5
abundance: .
CDR3nt: TGTGCCTGGACTGCCCAAGAGACCCAGTACTTC
CDR3aa: CAWTAQETQYF

v_gene: TRBV5-6
d_gene: .
j_gene: TRBJ2-2
abundance: .
CDR3nt: TGTGCCAGCCGCAGGGAAACCGGGGAGCTGTTTTTT
CDR3aa: CASRRETGELFF

v_gene: TRBV6-1
d_gene: .
j_gene: TRBJ1-2
abundance: .
CDR3nt: TGTGCCAGCGGGGGTCGACAGGTCGGGGACTATGGCTACACCTTC
CDR3aa: CASGGRQVGDYGYTF

v_gene: TRBV5-5
d_gene: .
j_gene: TRBJ2-2
abundance: .
CDR3nt: TGTGCCAGCAGCTTGGAAGGGGTGGCCGGGGAGCTGTTTTTT
CDR3aa: CASSLEGVAGELFF

v_gene: TRBV7-2
d_gene: .
j_gene: TRBJ2-5
abundance: .
CDR3nt: TGTGCCAGCAGCTTAGGGGTCGACAGGCGAGAGACCCAGTACTTC
CDR3aa: CASSLGVDRRETQYF

v_gene: TRBV7-2
d_gene: .
j_gene: TRBJ1-3
abundance: .
CDR3nt: TGTGCCAGCAGCTTACAGCCCCGCCAGCGAGACTCTGGAAACACCATATATTTT
CDR3aa: CASSLQPRQRDSGNTIYF

v_gene: TRBV18
d_gene: .
j_gene: TRBJ2-7
abundance: .
CDR3nt: TGTGCCAGCTCACCGCAGGGCGGCTCAGGGTACGAGCAGTACTTC
CDR3aa: CASSPQGGSGYEQYF

v_gene: TRBV5-6
d_gene: .
j_gene: TRBJ2-3
abundance: .
CDR3nt: TGTGCCAGCAGCTTGGGGCAGGCGCCCACAGATACGCAGTATTTT
CDR3aa: CASSLGQAPTDTQYF

v_gene: TRBV7-9
d_gene: .
j_gene: TRBJ2-3
abundance: .
CDR3nt: TGTGCCAGCAGCTTAGGGGGGGCTAGCACAGATACGCAGTATTTT
CDR3aa: CASSLGGASTDTQYF

v_gene: TRBV28
d_gene: .
j_gene: TRBJ1-1
abundance: .
CDR3nt: TGTGCCAGCAGTTTAATCCCAAGCCCCGAGCGACGTCCGAACACTGAAGCTTTCTTT
CDR3aa: CASSLIPSPERRPNTEAFF

v_gene: TRBV11-2
d_gene: .
j_gene: TRBJ1-3
abundance: once
CDR3nt: TGTGCCAGCAGCTTAGTCTGGCCACCCGGAAACACCATATATTTT
CDR3aa: CASSLVWPPGNTIYF

v_gene: TRBV10-3
d_gene: TRBD1
j_gene: TRBJ2-1
abundance: .
CDR3nt: TGTGCCATCAGTGGACAGGGAAATGAGCAGTTCTTC
CDR3aa: CAISGQGNEQFF

v_gene: TRBV5-1
d_gene: TRBD1
j_gene: TRBJ2-5
abundance: once
CDR3nt: TGCGCCAGCAGTGACATGGCAGGGGGCTTAAGGGAGACCCAGTACTTC
CDR3aa: CASSDMAGGLRETQYF

v_gene: TRBV6-1
d_gene: .
j_gene: TRBJ1-1
abundance: .
CDR3nt: TGTGCCAGCAGTGAAAGGGGGTTCGAAGCTTTCTTT
CDR3aa: CASSERGFEAFF

v_gene: TRBV2
d_gene: TRBD1
j_gene: TRBJ2-5
abundance: .
CDR3nt: TGTGCCAGCAGGGGACAGGAAGAGACCCAGTACTTC
CDR3aa: CASRGQEETQYF

v_gene: TRBV16
d_gene: .
j_gene: TRBJ2-2
abundance: .
CDR3nt: TGTGCCAGCAGCCCCCCACGAACAGGGACCGGGGAGCTGTTTTTT
CDR3aa: CASSPPRTGTGELFF

v_gene: TRBV19
d_gene: TRBD2
j_gene: TRBJ2-2
abundance: .
CDR3nt: TGTGCCAGTAGTATAGTTGGGGGGGCCGGGGAGCTGTTTTTT
CDR3aa: CASSIVGGAGELFF

v_gene: TRBV10-1
d_gene: TRBD2
j_gene: TRBJ2-7
abundance: .
CDR3nt: TGCGCCAGCAGTGAGGTGCTAGCGGGATCTGACGAGCAGTACTTC
CDR3aa: CASSEVLAGSDEQYF

v_gene: TRBV28
d_gene: .
j_gene: TRBJ1-1
abundance: once
CDR3nt: TGTGCCAGTGGACGATTAGAAGCTTTCTTT
CDR3aa: CASGRLEAFF